This T cell receptor (beta chain) is from a study of shared clonotypes between healthy human individuals. Original handling: ImmunoSEQ supplied junction-only sequences lacking quality scores, so filtering was different. The repertoire was sequenced with immunoSEQ multiplex PCR; TCRdb's copy has only in-frame clones and lacks some. Clone size and V and J calls were adopted from that table, with D and trimming inferred from the DNA. The data show over a million clones, about four fifths seen once. This clone was observed a few times. Its antigen is undetermined. HIV-negative, healthy adults without recent acute infections or vaccinations were the donors. Notes on the study in general: Generation of non-shared clonotypes was less probable than generation of clonotypes shared by all four donors. Estimated richness was generally greater in naive than memory subsets.

The CDR3 has 13 residues. Trimming shortened V by 5 bases and J by 5 bases, and 13 bases separated the two germline ends. Germline V gene data show CDR1 as WNHNN and CDR2 as SYGVQD (reference sequence). The gene calls are TRBV10-1 and TRBJ2-7, with TRBD1 as a possible D gene (6 bases). Sequencing was performed on memory CD4+ T cells from PBMCs. Documented subset: CD45RA-negative fraction. This receptor was identified in a man aged 18 to 30 in good health. Some clones in this sample may be carry-over from other donors' samples. The DNA of the CDR3 is TGCGCCAGCAGTAGGGGTGGGGGCCACGAGCAGTACTTC. This translates into CASSRGGGHEQYF.